This T cell receptor (beta chain) was observed in a study of T cells in Graves' hyperthyroidism and ophthalmopathy. Overall study findings and caveats: The authors' 13 V-J model separated ophthalmopathy from stable hyperthyroidism.

This clonotype was seen at least ten times. No antigen is known for it. Using RNA transcripts as the source, TCR beta CDR3 regions were amplified. During a first-round RT-PCR of the TCR CDR3, the HTBI primer set was used. Via MiXCR, TCRdb re-called the multiplex PCR reads, giving one row per CDR3 protein. The sample records almost 350,000 distinct CDR3 sequences, less than 20% being singletons. The junction had 8 bases not matched to a gene; V was cut back by 2 bases and J by 5 bases. From germline, CDR1 is MGHRA and CDR2 YSYEKL. The CDR3 runs 15 residues. This receptor was taken from a woman in her thirties or forties with Graves' ophthalmopathy. Sequenced input: blood. V is TRBV4-1 and J is TRBJ1-1, with 7 bases matching TRBD1. In DNA form, the CDR3 reads TGCGCCAGCAGCCAACCCTTGAGGGGGCGGACTGAAGCTTTCTTT. Translated: CASSQPLRGRTEAFF.